The 18 T cell receptor beta chains given below trace back to one sample, sequenced in a study of blood T cell repertoires in COVID-19. The table came from immunoSEQ multiplex PCR; TCRdb's copy has only in-frame clones and leaves some out. The sample lists 210,000 or so clones; roughly 73% were seen once. The sample consisted of peripheral blood. Receptors originate from an elderly woman with active or convalescent COVID-19.

The table lists this clone with a few counts. The chain joins TRBV4-1 to TRBJ1-4; D is ambiguous. The CDR3 has 14 amino acids. Germline CDR1 reads MGHRA; CDR2 reads YSYEKL. Trimming took 2 bases from V and 0 from J, leaving 4 bases between them. CDR3 coding DNA: TGCGCCAGCAGCCAACTTGCAACTAATGAAAAACTGTTTTTT. Protein product: CASSQLATNEKLFF.

This chain links TRBV18 with TRBJ1-1; D is unresolved. V was pared by 1 base and J by 0 bases, with 9 bases between. Germline-derived CDR1 and CDR2 are KGHSH and LQKENI. There are 15 residues in the CDR3. CDR3 nucleotide sequence: TGTGCCAGCTCACCACAAGAGTTTATGAACACTGAAGCTTTCTTT. Protein product: CASSPQEFMNTEAFF.

J is TRBJ2-1 and V is TRBV5-1; tentatively, D is TRBD1 (6 bases). The CDR3 sequence is 16 residues long. Germline V gene data show CDR1 as SGHRS and CDR2 as YFSETQ. V lost 0 bases and J lost 7, with 17 bases in between. CDR3 sequence (DNA): TGCGCCAGCAGCTTGGCCGGGCAGGGGTACAGGAATGAGCAGTTCTTC. Translating it yields CASSLAGQGYRNEQFF.

The chain uses TRBV5-1 and TRBJ2-5; D might be TRBD1 (5 bases). The CDR3 sequence is 13 residues long. Trimming removed 1 base from V and 2 bases from J, with 6 bases in between. Germline CDR1 is SGHRS and CDR2 is YFSETQ. The CDR3 nucleotides read TGCGCCAGCAGCTTGCGACAGCAAGAGACCCAGTACTTC. It codes for CASSLRQQETQYF.

This clone was seen a handful of times. V usage is TRBV12-3 or TRBV12-4 and J usage is TRBJ2-7; 7 bases are shared with TRBD1. This CDR3 comprises 13 residues. V lost 4 bases and J lost 0; bases outside the gene matches: 0. The CDR3 loop is CASSWDSSYEQYF. The CDR3 nucleotides read TGTGCCAGCAGTTGGGACAGCTCCTACGAGCAGTACTTC.

The gene calls are TRBV5-6 and TRBJ1-6, with TRBD1 matching over 9 bases. Germline values: CDR1 SGHDT, CDR2 YYEEEE. CDR3 length equals 16 residues. The V and J ends lost 4 bases and 7 bases, in that order; junction bases with no gene match: 9. The CDR3 DNA follows: TGTGCCAGCAGCCCGACAAACAGGGGGCGGAATTCACCCCTCCACTTT. Translated: CASSPTNRGRNSPLHF.

In DNA form, the CDR3 reads TGCGCCAGCAGCCAAGACGGACAGGGGGTAGTTGGCTACACCTTC. Protein: CASSQDGQGVVGYTF. V usage is TRBV5-1 and J usage is TRBJ1-2, with 10 bases fitting TRBD1. There are 15 residues in the CDR3. The germline V gene has CDR1 SGHRS and CDR2 YFSETQ. Losses at the gene ends were 4 bases for V and 7 bases for J; bases not matched to a gene: 10.

The V and J genes are TRBV7-2 and TRBJ2-3, with TRBD2 identical over 8 bases. V was pared by 1 base and J by 3 bases, with 9 bases of the junction left unmatched. CDR1 SGHTA and CDR2 FQGNSA come from the germline V gene. This CDR3 is 17 amino acids long. The CDR3 sequence is CASSLDLIRGGTDTQYF. The CDR3 bases are TGTGCCAGCAGCTTAGACCTGATACGGGGGGGGACAGATACGCAGTATTTT.

The sample holds one count of this clone. The chain combines TRBV9 with TRBJ2-3; D is undetermined. Germline V CDR1 and CDR2: SGDLS, YYNGEE. Trimming pared 0 bases from V and 2 bases from J, leaving 7 bases between. The length of the CDR3 is 14 residues. DNA of the CDR3: TGTGCCAGCAGCGTAGCTACTAACACAGATACGCAGTATTTT. This codes for CASSVATNTDTQYF.

This clone appeared a few times. The V gene is TRBV5-4, the J gene TRBJ2-5, with D maybe TRBD1 (5 bases). Trimming stripped 2 bases from V and 5 bases from J, with 7 bases between. Germline loops: CDR1 SGHNT, CDR2 YYREEE (reference sequence). This CDR3 has 12 amino acids. The CDR3 bases are TGTGCCAGCAGCTTTAAGGGGGAGACCCAGTACTTC. It specifies CASSFKGETQYF.

The chain recombines TRBV9 with TRBJ1-4, with 12 nucleotides matching TRBD1. CDR1 is SGDLS, CDR2 YYNGEE, per germline. V lost 4 bases, J lost 7 bases, and 5 bases stayed unmatched. This CDR3 has 15 amino acids. This CDR3 is CASSLGTGGFEKLFF. CDR3 DNA sequence: TGTGCCAGCAGCTTGGGGACAGGGGGCTTTGAAAAACTGTTTTTT. The full variable domain, with the rest looked up from reference TRBV9 and TRBJ1-4, is DSGVTQTPKHLITATGQRVTLRCSPRSGDLSVYWYQQSLDQGLQFLIQYYNGEERAKGNILERFSAQQFPDLHSELNLSSLELGDSALYFCASSLGTGGFEKLFFGSGTQLSVL.

The CDR3 coding sequence is TGCGCCAGCAGCTTGCGAGGAGAAGTTGTCGATGGCTACACCTTC. Translated, it gives CASSLRGEVVDGYTF. The chain recombines TRBV5-1 with TRBJ1-2; no reliable D call. Germline-derived CDR1 and CDR2 are SGHRS and YFSETQ. Between the trimmed V and J ends, which lost 1 base and 6 bases, there was a span of 16 bases. The CDR3 loop spans 15 amino acids.

There are a few counts of this clone. V gene TRBV28 combines with J gene TRBJ1-5; D gene unclear. There are 11 residues in the CDR3. Germline CDR1 is MDHEN and CDR2 is SYDVKM. The V end lost 7 bases, the J end lost 1 base, and 2 bases lay between the germline ends. The CDR3 is CASTSNQPQHF. The CDR3 nucleotides read TGTGCCAGCACGAGCAATCAGCCCCAGCATTTT.

V is TRBV5-1 and J is TRBJ2-5; 7 nucleotides align to TRBD2. The CDR3 totals 15 residues. The ends lost 0 bases at V and 2 bases at J; junction bases unmatched: 4. Looked up from germline, CDR1 is SGHRS and CDR2 is YFSETQ. The CDR3, as DNA: TGCGCCAGCAGCTTGGCTCCGGGGGGACAAGAGACCCAGTACTTC. Translating gives CASSLAPGGQETQYF.

The chain is built from TRBV5-6 and TRBJ2-7; 8 bases are shared with TRBD2. CDR1 SGHDT and CDR2 YYEEEE come from the germline V gene. CDR3 size: 19 residues. Unmatched junction bases numbered 21, after V lost 4 bases and J lost 3 bases. The CDR3 region is CASSRDGAGTSFLGYEQYF. The CDR3, as DNA: TGTGCCAGCAGCCGTGATGGGGCTGGGACTAGTTTTTTGGGCTACGAGCAGTACTTC. The full variable domain, completed using reference TRBV5-6 and TRBJ2-7, is DAGVTQSPTHLIKTRGQQVTLRCSPKSGHDTVSWYQQALGQGPQFIFQYYEEEERQRGNFPDRFSGHQFPNYSSELNVNALLLGDSALYLCASSRDGAGTSFLGYEQYFGPGTRLTVT.

This chain uses TRBV4-2 with TRBJ1-6; TRBD1 is a possible D gene (5 bases). The CDR3 consists of 15 residues. Per the germline V gene, CDR1 is LGHNA and CDR2 is YNFKEQ. With 6 bases removed from V and 6 bases from J, the gap between germline ends came to 15 bases. The CDR3 is CASRGGIIGNSPLHF. The DNA of the CDR3 is TGTGCCAGCAGGGGGGGAATAATAGGTAATTCACCCCTCCACTTT.

CDR3 in amino acids: CASSILGGGYNEQFF. The CDR3 bases are TGTGCCAGTAGTATTCTCGGCGGGGGCTACAATGAGCAGTTCTTC. This chain links TRBV19 with TRBJ2-1, with TRBD2 identical over 7 bases. This CDR3 region has 15 residues. The germline gives CDR1 LNHDA, CDR2 SQIVND (reference sequence). The ends lost 3 bases at V and 3 bases at J; junction bases unmatched: 5.

The chain couples TRBV18 to TRBJ1-1, with D unclear. V was trimmed by 2 bases and J by 0 bases, leaving 7 bases between them. CDR1 is KGHSH, CDR2 LQKENI, per germline. The CDR3 spans 14 residues. The CDR3, as DNA: TGTGCCAGCTCACCAGCAGGAATGAACACTGAAGCTTTCTTT. Residues: CASSPAGMNTEAFF. The whole variable domain, filled in from reference TRBV18 and TRBJ1-1, reads NAGVMQNPRHLVRRRGQEARLRCSPMKGHSHVYWYRQLPEEGLKFMVYLQKENIIDESGMPKERFSAEFPKEGPSILRIQQVVRGDSAAYFCASSPAGMNTEAFFGQGTRLTVV.